This is a list of T cell receptor beta chains from one sample in a study of blood T cell repertoires in COVID-19. Assay: immunoSEQ multiplex PCR; the TCRdb copy retains only in-frame clones and omits some. The top ten hold roughly 1% of the sample, which has about 480,000 clones, roughly nine tenths seen once. Sequenced sample: peripheral blood. The receptors were sampled from a man aged 18 to 30 with COVID-19, enrolled during active disease. Both conserved end residues are trimmed from each CDR3. Fields, in order: V gene, CDR3 protein.

V gene: TRBV14
CDR3 protein: ASSQGLGTQY

V gene: TRBV24-1
CDR3 protein: ATKKTSGRFDEQF

V gene: TRBV28
CDR3 protein: ASRGQGVVGNTIY

V gene: TRBV19
CDR3 protein: ASSIFGRGQGRHEQY

V gene: TRBV5-4
CDR3 protein: ASSYGISPPSTDTQY

V gene: TRBV5-4
CDR3 protein: ASSSPGPDTQY

V gene: TRBV6-5
CDR3 protein: ASSRDRGDNEQF

V gene: TRBV11-3
CDR3 protein: ASSLGVGGYT

V gene: TRBV19
CDR3 protein: ASSINGELF

V gene: TRBV7-3
CDR3 protein: ASSLWRGGTDTQY

V gene: TRBV30
CDR3 protein: AWSLGTGAVDTQY

V gene: TRBV5-1
CDR3 protein: ASSLSGDNEQF

V gene: TRBV5-1
CDR3 protein: ASRLEPGDQPQH

V gene: TRBV6-5
CDR3 protein: ASTFQDEQF

V gene: TRBV11-3
CDR3 protein: ASSSRLAGFSEQF

V gene: TRBV9
CDR3 protein: ASSLRPTGTFHEQY

V gene: TRBV5-4
CDR3 protein: ASSSAGETYNEQF

V gene: TRBV5-1
CDR3 protein: ASSYSGSGGETQY

V gene: TRBV7-9
CDR3 protein: AGALDGSSTDTQY

V gene: TRBV27
CDR3 protein: ASSFLSYSSTDTQY

V gene: TRBV6-2/TRBV6-3
CDR3 protein: ASSYRGRQGEKTQY

V gene: TRBV11-3
CDR3 protein: ASSGRTGLTLYGYT

V gene: TRBV3-1/TRBV3-2
CDR3 protein: ASSQATGSYNSPLH

V gene: TRBV6-1
CDR3 protein: ASSERGETQY

V gene: TRBV3-1/TRBV3-2
CDR3 protein: ASSQSAGGSHQPQH

V gene: TRBV19
CDR3 protein: ASSQDRGNQPQH

V gene: TRBV25-1
CDR3 protein: ASSINRVGELF